The 25 T cell receptor beta chains below all came from one sample that was sequenced in a study of CD8+CD57+ T cells in acquired aplastic anemia. Genomic DNA, serving as template, underwent TCR beta VDJ and CDR3 profiling. In TCRdb, the reads were re-called with MiXCR into one record per CDR3 protein. The data show 150,000 to 200,000 distinct CDR3 sequences, under 50% seen once. Patients chosen for sequencing had CD8+CD57+ cells that had expanded, as shown by flow cytometry. The sample taken for sequencing was sorted CD4+, CD8+, or CD8+CD57+ T cells (not recorded which) from PBMCs. Source of these receptors: a human donor with aplastic anemia.

CDR3 bases: TGTGCCACCGAGAGGGGACAGGTGGGGAATGAGCAGTTCTTC. Translated, it gives CATERGQVGNEQFF. This sequence joins TRBV2 and TRBJ2-1; TRBD1 agrees at 8 bases. CDR1 and CDR2 from the germline V gene are SNHLY and FYNNEI. V lost 10 bases, J lost 7 bases, and 12 bases stayed unmatched. The CDR3 runs to 14 residues.

This clonotype occurred many times. This may stem from a read error, because a much larger clone lies one nucleotide away. V and J are TRBV29-1 and TRBJ1-2; D is unresolved. CDR1 is SQVTM and CDR2 is ANQGSEA in the germline V gene. V lost 5 bases and J 4 bases, leaving 14 bases between the germline ends. The CDR3 sequence is 13 residues long. For the CDR3, the DNA is TGCAGCGTTCTCCACGGTACTAGCTATGGCTACACCTTC. It yields the protein CSVLHGTSYGYTF. Combining the CDR3 with reference TRBV29-1 and TRBJ1-2 gives the whole variable domain SAVISQKPSRDICQRGTSLTIQCQVDSQVTMMFWYRQQPGQSLTLIATANQGSEATYESGFVIDKFPISRPNLTFSTLTVSNMSPEDSSIYLCSVLHGTSYGYTFGSGTRLTVV.

This clonotype came up many times. V gene TRBV12-3 or TRBV12-4 combines with J gene TRBJ2-5; 7 bases match TRBD2. Germline trimming cut 3 bases from V and 2 bases from J; bases unmatched to any gene: 15. The CDR3 totals 18 residues. In DNA, the CDR3 is TGTGCCAGCAGTTTGGGTTGGAGGCGGGGACTAATTCAAGAGACCCAGTACTTC. Its translation: CASSLGWRRGLIQETQYF.

V gene TRBV10-3 combines with J gene TRBJ2-1, with D possibly being TRBD2 (5 bases). CDR3 size: 12 residues. CDR1 ENHRY and CDR2 SYGVKD come from the germline V gene. Trimming shortened V by 10 bases and J by 5 bases, and 12 bases separated the two germline ends. The CDR3 spells CATWTSHNEQFF. In nucleotides, the CDR3 is TGTGCCACCTGGACTTCCCACAATGAGCAGTTCTTC.

Regarding this clonotype: Relative to the germline gene, one junction end is altered; a read error may explain this. The chain uses TRBV6-4 and TRBJ2-5; D might be TRBD1 or TRBD2, each matching 7 bases. Germline lookup yields CDR1 MRHNA and CDR2 SNTAGT. The CDR3 is 15 residues long. The CDR3 nucleotides read TGTGCCACCAGTGACCGACAGGGAGGGCGAGAGACCCAGTACTTC. Protein: CATSDRQGGRETQYF.

There are many counts of this clonotype. The rearrangement links TRBV20-1 to TRBJ1-1, with D possibly TRBD1 on 5 matching bases. V was pared by 6 bases and J by 5 bases, with 19 bases between. Germline V gives CDR1 DFQATT, CDR2 SNEGSKA (reference sequence). CDR3 length equals 14 residues. Here the CDR3 DNA reads TGCAGTGCGAGGGAGGGGATGGGTGCGACTGAAGCTTTCTTT. Translating it yields CSAREGMGATEAFF.

DNA for the CDR3: TGTGCCAGCAGCCAGGGTGAAGGGGGGTACAATGAGCAGTTCTTC. Amino acid sequence: CASSQGEGGYNEQFF. The chain uses TRBV9 and TRBJ2-1, with D possibly being TRBD1 or TRBD2 (6 bases each). Germline assignment: CDR1 SGDLS and CDR2 YYNGEE. The CDR3 covers 15 residues. V was pared by 4 bases and J by 4 bases, with 15 bases between.

This clonotype has at least ten counts. The rearrangement uses TRBV9 and TRBJ1-4, with D unclear. The V gene's germline CDR1 is SGDLS and CDR2 YYNGEE. CDR3 length equals 15 residues. V lost 3 bases, J lost 1 base, and 10 bases lay in between. The CDR3 spells CASSAGDVTNEKLFF. The CDR3, as DNA: TGTGCCAGCAGCGCCGGGGATGTAACTAATGAAAAACTGTTTTTT.

This clonotype was recorded at least ten times. The chain is built from TRBV20-1 and TRBJ2-3, with D unresolved. V shed 0 bases and J shed 6 bases, with 13 bases lying between them. Germline loops: CDR1 DFQATT, CDR2 SNEGSKA (reference sequence). The CDR3 spans 14 residues. DNA for the CDR3: TGCAGTGCTAGAGATCCGGCATGGATGGATACGCAGTATTTT. This codes for CSARDPAWMDTQYF.

This clonotype has ten or more counts. The rearrangement links TRBV3-1 to TRBJ1-5; possibly TRBD1 for D (6 bases). The CDR3 totals 13 residues. Germline V CDR1 and CDR2: LGHDT, YNNKEL (reference sequence). Trimming took 3 bases from V and 10 from J, leaving 13 bases between them. CDR3 nucleotides: TGTGCCAGCAGCCAGGGGAGGGGGGGTCCCCAGCATTTT. Translated: CASSQGRGGPQHF.

This clonotype appeared many times. The gene calls are TRBV5-1 and TRBJ1-1; D ambiguous. There are 15 residues in the CDR3. Germline V gene data show CDR1 as SGHRS and CDR2 as YFSETQ. Trimming took 1 base from V and 2 from J, leaving 12 bases between them. In DNA form, the CDR3 reads TGCGCCAGCAGCTTGAACGCCAGAACCAACACTGAAGCTTTCTTT. Its protein product is CASSLNARTNTEAFF.

Details on this clonotype: A much larger clone is a single base away; this may be a read error. The gene calls are TRBV2 and TRBJ1-1; the D is unclear. CDR3 size: 13 residues. Trimming left V 7 bases short and J 10 bases short, with 19 bases between. Germline V gene lookup returns CDR1 SNHLY and CDR2 FYNNEI. The CDR3 loop is CASTKSEGNGAFF. The CDR3 DNA follows: TGTGCCAGCACCAAAAGTGAGGGAAATGGAGCTTTCTTT.

V usage is TRBV20-1 and J usage is TRBJ2-3; 9 positions agree with TRBD2. Germline assignment: CDR1 DFQATT and CDR2 SNEGSKA (reference sequence). This CDR3 comprises 16 residues. V trimming: 0 bases; J trimming: 4 bases; junction bases outside the gene matches: 8. DNA for the CDR3: TGCAGTGCTAGAGATTTGGCGGGGGGGCCTGCAGATACGCAGTATTTT. This sequence encodes CSARDLAGGPADTQYF.

This clonotype was seen repeatedly, ten times or more. This chain uses TRBV20-1 with TRBJ1-3; the D is unclear. Germline CDR1 is DFQATT and CDR2 is SNEGSKA (reference sequence). The ends were cut back, 3 bases at V and 2 bases at J, with 14 bases in the middle. The CDR3 extends over 15 amino acids. The chain's CDR3 is CSARTGSSPGNTIYF. CDR3 nucleotide sequence: TGCAGTGCTAGGACCGGGAGTAGCCCTGGAAACACCATATATTTT.

At least ten counts were recorded for this clonotype. The V and J genes are TRBV10-1 and TRBJ1-1, with 11 bases aligning to TRBD1. Germline V lookup: CDR1 WNHNN, CDR2 SYGVQD (reference sequence). The CDR3 spans 17 residues. With 8 bases clipped from V and 3 bases from J, the junction kept 14 bases outside the gene matches. CDR3 protein: CASPKGTGGREDTEAFF. CDR3 coding DNA: TGCGCCAGCCCCAAAGGGACAGGGGGAAGGGAAGACACTGAAGCTTTCTTT.

The table lists this clonotype with a few counts. A much bigger clone sits one base away, suggesting this may be a read error. This chain joins TRBV20-1 and TRBJ2-3; D tentatively fits TRBD1 or TRBD2 (6 bases each). Germline CDR1 and CDR2: DFQATT and SNEGSKA (reference sequence). CDR3 length: 12 amino acids. The CDR3 bases are TGCAGTGCTACCGGGGGCACAGGTACGCAGTATTTT. Its protein is CSATGGTGTQYF.

The V gene is TRBV10-3, the J gene TRBJ2-7; D is uncertain. CDR3 length: 15 amino acids. Between the trimmed V and J ends, which lost 6 bases and 2 bases, there was a span of 17 bases. Per the germline V gene, CDR1 is ENHRY and CDR2 is SYGVKD. CDR3 DNA sequence: TGTGCCATCAGGCGGATTGATAGAGATACCTACGAGCAGTACTTC. Its protein is CAIRRIDRDTYEQYF.

Concerning this clonotype itself: A much larger clone differs from this one at a single base, so this may be a read error. This sequence joins TRBV5-1 and TRBJ1-3; the D is unclear. Germline lookup yields CDR1 SGHRS and CDR2 YFSETQ. The CDR3 length is 15 residues. V lost 0 bases, J lost 2 bases, and 9 bases lay in between. CDR3 region: CASSLGPGTGNTIYF. As DNA, the CDR3 is TGCGCCAGCAGCTTGGGGCCGGGGACTGGAAACACCATATATTTT.

There are many counts of this clonotype. This chain uses TRBV20-1 with TRBJ1-1, with 8 nucleotides matching TRBD1. With V trimmed by 4 bases and J by 11 bases, 9 bases remained unmatched. CDR1 DFQATT and CDR2 SNEGSKA come from the germline V gene (reference sequence). The CDR3 contains 12 residues. The CDR3 DNA sequence: TGCAGTGCTATGGACAGGGCGGGTCGTGCTTTCTTT. This sequence encodes CSAMDRAGRAFF.

This clonotype was seen a single time. The chain carries TRBV19 and TRBJ1-6; no firm D call. This CDR3 has 14 amino acids. V lost 7 bases, J lost 7 bases, and 14 bases lay in between. The germline CDR1 and CDR2 sequences are LNHDA and SQIVND (reference sequence). The CDR3 sequence: CASTTGMDNSPLHF. The CDR3 DNA follows: TGTGCCAGTACCACCGGGATGGACAATTCACCCCTCCACTTT.

Many counts were recorded for this clonotype. The chain joins TRBV5-1 to TRBJ1-2; 7 bases align to TRBD1. This CDR3 comprises 15 residues. J gave up 6 bases and V 0 bases, and 8 bases lay outside the gene matches. Germline CDR1 is SGHRS and CDR2 is YFSETQ. CDR3: CASSLDEGTADGYTF. CDR3 coding DNA: TGCGCCAGCAGCTTGGACGAGGGGACAGCGGATGGCTACACCTTC. The full variable domain, with the rest looked up from reference TRBV5-1 and TRBJ1-2, is KAGVTQTPRYLIKTRGQQVTLSCSPISGHRSVSWYQQTPGQGLQFLFEYFSETQRNKGNFPGRFSGRQFSNSRSEMNVSTLELGDSALYLCASSLDEGTADGYTFGSGTRLTVV.

The table lists this clonotype with many counts. The J gene is TRBJ2-7, the V gene TRBV11-2; the match to TRBD2 covers 13 bases. The J segment lost 3 bases and the V segment lost 1 base, leaving 3 bases of the junction unmatched. The CDR3 has 16 amino acids. Germline loops: CDR1 SGHAT, CDR2 FQNNGV. The chain's CDR3 is CASSLGGTSGNYEQYF. In DNA form, the CDR3 reads TGTGCCAGCAGCTTAGGGGGGACTAGCGGGAACTACGAGCAGTACTTC.

This clonotype occurred a few times. The chain couples TRBV12-5 to TRBJ1-1, with a possible D match to TRBD1 (5 bases). CDR1 is LGHNT and CDR2 is FRNRAP in the germline V gene. The CDR3 sequence is 14 residues long. V was cut by 6 bases and J by 4 bases, with 15 bases left in between. The chain's CDR3 is CASGLDSLSTEAFF. The CDR3 region has the DNA TGTGCTAGTGGACTTGACAGCTTAAGCACTGAAGCTTTCTTT.

This clonotype occurred many times. Here the CDR3 DNA reads TGTGCCAGCAGCTTATACGTGGACGGCAATCAGCCCCAGCATTTT. Translation: CASSLYVDGNQPQHF. V gene TRBV7-2 combines with J gene TRBJ1-5; unclear D gene. Trimming cost V 2 bases and J 2 bases, with 10 bases left between them. Germline V gene data show CDR1 as SGHTA and CDR2 as FQGNSA. This CDR3 region has 15 residues. Supplemented by reference TRBV7-2 and TRBJ1-5, the full variable domain reads GAGVSQSPSNKVTEKGKDVELRCDPISGHTALYWYRQSLGQGLEFLIYFQGNSAPDKSGLPSDRFSAERTGGSVSTLTIQRTQQEDSAVYLCASSLYVDGNQPQHFGDGTRLSIL.

As concerns this clonotype: It may be a read error: a sequence one base away is much more abundant. V and J are TRBV18 and TRBJ2-3; 7 bases align to TRBD2. Unmatched junction bases numbered 5, after V lost 1 base and J lost 4 bases. The CDR3 length is 15 residues. Germline values: CDR1 KGHSH, CDR2 LQKENI. Here the CDR3 reads CASSPQASGSDTQYF. The CDR3 coding sequence is TGTGCCAGCTCACCACAGGCTAGCGGCTCAGATACGCAGTATTTT.